The subject of this entry is one T cell receptor (beta chain). The entry originates in a study of blood T cell repertoires in COVID-19. Overall study context: Some COVID-19 samples were acute and others convalescent; all came from the United States, Italy and Spain. T cells, B-cell-depleted T cells, or PBMCs provided the cDNA or gDNA that served as material.

As originally analysed: Amplification of reference gene primers provided the estimated nucleated cell counts. The protocol was immunoSEQ multiplex PCR, while the TCRdb copy is restricted to in-frame clones and leaves out a portion. V and J calls and clone size follow that table, whereas D and trimming were derived from the DNA. The sample includes about 36,000 clones, 90% of them seen just once. Trimming stripped 3 bases from V and 3 bases from J, with 9 bases between. The CDR3 runs to 14 residues. Germline V CDR1 and CDR2: SGHRS, YFSETQ. Sequenced: peripheral blood. This chain connects TRBV5-1 to TRBJ2-2, with a weak D call TRBD1 (5 bases). The sequence was collected from a human donor in a cohort sampled during active COVID-19. The CDR3 bases are TGCGCCAGCAGCTCACAGGAATACACCGGGGAGCTGTTTTTT. Translating it yields CASSSQEYTGELFF.